These T cell receptor beta chains were read from a single sample in a study of identical twins. TCRdb itself ran the 5' RACE reads through MiXCR, one entry per CDR3 protein. Among about 700,000 distinct CDR3 sequences, around 8.3% were seen once, and the ten largest hold roughly 0.97%. These same data were also listed under a study on yellow fever vaccine responses in identical twins.

Sequencing was performed on PBMCs. The receptors were gathered from a woman aged 18-29 years in good health. Both conserved end residues are part of each CDR3. A D gene is named only where the DNA matches it firmly. Size is stated for part of the rows, as once, few or many counts, or as a class when the clone is expanded.

TRBD1	TRBJ1-2	few	TRBV15	CATSSLTGEAGYTF	TGTGCCACCAGTTCTCTAACAGGGGAGGCTGGCTACACCTTC
.	TRBJ2-5	.	TRBV10-3	CAIAGEAGQETQYF	TGTGCCATCGCCGGGGAGGCCGGCCAAGAGACCCAGTACTTC
TRBD2	TRBJ2-5	few	TRBV4-2	CASSQEGRASGSQETQYF	TGTGCCAGCAGCCAAGAAGGCCGCGCTAGCGGGAGCCAAGAGACCCAGTACTTC
TRBD1	TRBJ2-5	many	TRBV29-1	CSVEGAGETQYF	TGCAGCGTAGAGGGGGCTGGGGAGACCCAGTACTTC
TRBD2	TRBJ2-3	many	TRBV5-1	CASSSGTSGSDTQYF	TGCGCCAGCAGCTCCGGGACTAGCGGGTCGGATACGCAGTATTTT
.	TRBJ2-7	.	TRBV20-1	CSARDSSRMESYEQYF	TGCAGTGCTAGAGATAGTAGCCGCATGGAGTCCTACGAGCAGTACTTC
TRBD1	TRBJ2-7	many	TRBV12-3/TRBV12-4	CASSPRRDRVTEQYF	TGTGCCAGCAGCCCCCGCCGGGACAGGGTAACTGAGCAGTACTTC
.	TRBJ2-1	few	TRBV12-3/TRBV12-4	CASSPAGPRDNEQFF	TGTGCCAGCAGCCCCGCGGGCCCTAGAGACAATGAGCAGTTCTTC
.	TRBJ1-1	.	TRBV6-5	CASVGYEAFF	TGTGCCAGCGTGGGGTATGAAGCTTTCTTT
TRBD1	TRBJ2-1	.	TRBV5-1	CASSFPPGQSSYNEQFF	TGCGCCAGCAGCTTCCCGCCGGGACAGAGCTCCTACAATGAGCAGTTCTTC
.	TRBJ1-4	few	TRBV12-3/TRBV12-4	CASSLAVTNEKLFF	TGTGCCAGCAGTTTGGCTGTTACTAATGAAAAACTGTTTTTT
.	TRBJ1-3	.	TRBV3-1	CASSPGTNSGNTIYF	TGTGCCAGCAGCCCCGGGACAAACTCTGGAAACACCATATATTTT
TRBD2	TRBJ2-1	many	TRBV6-2/TRBV6-3	CASSSPGLAFNEQFF	TGTGCCAGCAGTTCCCCGGGACTAGCGTTCAATGAGCAGTTCTTC
.	TRBJ1-4	.	TRBV29-1	CSVEGLGGTDNEKLFF	TGCAGCGTTGAAGGTTTAGGTGGGACGGATAATGAAAAACTGTTTTTT
.	TRBJ2-3	.	TRBV7-9	CASSSRDPDTQYF	TGTGCCAGCAGCTCCAGGGACCCAGATACGCAGTATTTT
TRBD2	TRBJ2-3	many	TRBV4-3	CASSHTYGGGSRIDTQYF	TGCGCCAGCAGCCATACCTACGGAGGCGGGAGTAGGATAGATACGCAGTATTTT
.	TRBJ2-7	.	TRBV14	CASSQGPGDNYEQYF	TGTGCCAGCAGCCAAGGTCCAGGGGATAACTACGAGCAGTACTTC
TRBD2	TRBJ2-5	.	TRBV2	CASSHRLAGEETQYF	TGTGCCAGCAGTCATAGGCTAGCGGGGGAGGAGACCCAGTACTTC
TRBD2	TRBJ2-7	many	TRBV10-3	CAISEPGTSGTYEQYF	TGTGCCATCAGTGAGCCCGGGACTAGCGGGACCTACGAGCAGTACTTC
.	TRBJ2-7	many	TRBV4-3	CASSQDRTDPSYEQYF	TGCGCCAGCAGCCAAGATCGAACGGACCCCTCCTACGAGCAGTACTTC
.	TRBJ1-1	.	TRBV7-2	CASSSKTQGGTEAFF	TGTGCCAGCAGCTCCAAAACTCAGGGAGGCACTGAAGCTTTCTTT
TRBD1	TRBJ1-1	once	TRBV20-1	CSATSGGRTEAFF	TGCAGTGCTACCTCAGGGGGCCGCACTGAAGCTTTCTTT
.	TRBJ1-2	few	TRBV5-1	CASSLAGLGDGYTF	TGCGCCAGCAGCTTGGCCGGGTTGGGTGACGGCTACACCTTC
.	TRBJ2-7	many	TRBV12-3/TRBV12-4	CASSPGTVSYEQYF	TGTGCCAGCAGCCCCGGGACTGTCTCCTACGAGCAGTACTTC
TRBD1	TRBJ2-1	few	TRBV18	CASSPSTGGNEQFF	TGTGCCAGCTCACCTTCGACAGGGGGCAATGAGCAGTTCTTC
.	TRBJ1-1	few	TRBV19	CASQAHMNTEAFF	TGTGCCAGTCAGGCCCACATGAACACTGAAGCTTTCTTT
.	TRBJ2-2	.	TRBV19	CASSIDGTGGAGELFF	TGTGCCAGTAGTATCGATGGGACGGGCGGCGCCGGGGAGCTGTTTTTT
.	TRBJ2-7	.	TRBV6-2/TRBV6-3	CASSSIQGREQYF	TGTGCCAGCAGCTCGATACAGGGTCGCGAGCAGTACTTC
TRBD1	TRBJ2-7	few	TRBV20-1	CSARRPWTGDYEQYF	TGCAGTGCTAGACGTCCCTGGACAGGGGACTACGAGCAGTACTTC
.	TRBJ2-3	few	TRBV7-9	CASSFRGVATDTQYF	TGTGCCAGCAGCTTTCGGGGAGTTGCGACAGATACGCAGTATTTT
.	TRBJ2-1	many	TRBV29-1	CSVVVRLVQWGDNEQFF	TGCAGCGTTGTGGTAAGACTAGTGCAGTGGGGTGACAATGAGCAGTTCTTC
.	TRBJ2-1	few	TRBV5-1	CASSLEGSWPYNEQFF	TGCGCCAGCAGCTTGGAGGGTAGCTGGCCCTACAATGAGCAGTTCTTC
.	TRBJ1-1	few	TRBV14	CASSLRGGGNTEAFF	TGTGCCAGCAGCCTCAGGGGTGGGGGGAACACTGAAGCTTTCTTT
TRBD2	TRBJ2-3	.	TRBV24-1	CATSDLPAGGGTDTQYF	TGTGCCACCAGTGATTTGCCGGCGGGAGGGGGCACAGATACGCAGTATTTT
.	TRBJ2-6	many	TRBV4-3	CASSQDTASSGANVLTF	TGCGCCAGCAGCCAAGATACGGCTAGCTCTGGGGCCAACGTCCTGACTTTC
.	TRBJ2-2	few	TRBV9	CASSAFLQGNTGELFF	TGTGCCAGCAGCGCCTTTTTACAGGGAAACACCGGGGAGCTGTTTTTT
.	TRBJ1-1	many	TRBV20-1	CSANQKANTEAFF	TGCAGTGCCAACCAGAAGGCGAACACTGAAGCTTTCTTT
TRBD2	TRBJ2-7	few	TRBV12-5	CASAGSGIGHEQYF	TGTGCTAGTGCCGGTAGCGGGATCGGCCACGAGCAGTACTTC
.	TRBJ2-7	.	TRBV4-2	CASSSSAGGTIYEQYF	TGTGCCAGCAGCTCCTCGGCGGGCGGGACCATCTACGAGCAGTACTTC
.	TRBJ2-3	many	TRBV20-1	CSASRPEGDTQYF	TGCAGTGCTAGTCGCCCGGAGGGAGATACGCAGTATTTT
.	TRBJ1-1	.	TRBV12-3/TRBV12-4	CASSLKPETEAFF	TGTGCCAGCAGTTTGAAACCGGAAACTGAAGCTTTCTTT
.	TRBJ2-3	.	TRBV14	CASSRYLLGGPTDTQYF	TGTGCCAGCAGCCGCTACCTTTTGGGGGGCCCCACAGATACGCAGTATTTT
TRBD1	TRBJ2-7	few	TRBV2	CASKLQGVGQYF	TGTGCCAGCAAGTTACAGGGGGTAGGGCAGTACTTC
TRBD1	TRBJ2-6	.	TRBV12-3/TRBV12-4	CASSLYGTGPAGANVLTF	TGTGCCAGCAGTTTGTACGGGACAGGCCCCGCCGGGGCCAACGTCCTGACTTTC
TRBD2	TRBJ2-1	few	TRBV12-5	CASGPPGLAGAYNEQFF	TGTGCTAGTGGTCCCCCGGGACTAGCGGGAGCGTACAATGAGCAGTTCTTC
.	TRBJ2-2	.	TRBV25-1	CASSETRTAPLTGKSFTGELFF	TGTGCCAGCAGTGAAACCCGTACCGCCCCATTAACAGGGAAAAGTTTCACCGGGGAGCTGTTTTTT
.	TRBJ2-5	few	TRBV29-1	CSVDKRNQETQYF	TGCAGCGTTGACAAGCGGAACCAAGAGACCCAGTACTTC
.	TRBJ2-1	few	TRBV4-3	CASSQEGGGLPGQEQFF	TGCGCCAGCAGCCAAGAAGGTGGGGGCCTCCCCGGGCAAGAGCAGTTCTTC
TRBD1	TRBJ1-1	many	TRBV20-1	CSAAGQGTEAFF	TGCAGTGCGGCCGGACAGGGTACTGAAGCTTTCTTT
.	TRBJ2-7	few	TRBV20-1	CSARDSTESTYEQYF	TGCAGTGCTAGAGACAGCACAGAAAGTACCTACGAGCAGTACTTC